This T cell receptor beta chain is drawn from a study of T cell repertoires in cytomegalovirus infection. Background on the study: Matching HLA type, along with CMV infection, was indicated by public TCR beta signatures.

Note on this clonotype: Its antigen remains unidentified.

TCRdb passed the reads through MiXCR, listing each CDR3 protein once. This sample has approximately 630,000 distinct CDR3 sequences, with roughly 24% found just once. Study outcomes and limitations: Using cumulative public TCR beta family frequency, the authors identified those who carried CMV together with the relevant HLA. What dominated the ex vivo response were HLA-C-restricted CMV-specific TCR beta clonotypes.

The TCR sequence derives from a human donor in good health (CMV status not recorded). Some clones in this sample may be carry-over from other donors' samples. Sequences were obtained from CD8+ T cells from PBMCs.

CDR3 coding DNA: TGCAGTGCTTGGGGCGAGGACATCTTCAGCACAGATACGCAGTATTTT. This encodes CSAWGEDIFSTDTQYF. V usage is TRBV20-1 and J usage is TRBJ2-3; D is possibly TRBD1 (5 bases). Germline loops: CDR1 DFQATT, CDR2 SNEGSKA (reference sequence). The V and J ends lost 5 bases and 0 bases respectively, with 18 bases between them. CDR3 length: 16 residues.